The rows below give T cell receptor beta chains drawn from one sample of a study of cytomegalovirus exposure and HLA in healthy donors. Data came from immunoSEQ multiplex PCR; TCRdb stores just in-frame clones and leaves some out. The sample has more than 95,000 clones; approximately 74% are singletons. The sample was PBMCs. These receptors were taken from a man aged 35-49 years in good health and CMV-seropositive. Each CDR3 is given with its conserved first and last residue. Fields, in order: J gene, V gene, D gene, clone size, CDR3 DNA, CDR3 protein. A D gene is named only where the DNA matches it firmly. Where a row states a size, it is once, few, many or the class of an expanded clone; other rows omit it.

J: TRBJ2-3; V: TRBV28; D: -; size: once; DNA: TGTGCCAGCAGTTACCCCGGGAAGGCCACAGATACGCAGTATTTT; CDR3: CASSYPGKATDTQYF
J: TRBJ1-2; V: TRBV13; D: -; size: -; DNA: TGTGCCAGCAGGCGGAGTAACTATGGCTACACCTTC; CDR3: CASRRSNYGYTF
J: TRBJ2-7; V: TRBV10-3; D: TRBD2; size: -; DNA: TGTGCCATCAGTGACCCACCTAGCGGGAGTTACGAGCAGTACTTC; CDR3: CAISDPPSGSYEQYF
J: TRBJ1-3; V: TRBV15; D: TRBD1; size: -; DNA: TGTGCCACCAGCAGTTGGGACAGGGGAGCTGGAAACACCATATATTTT; CDR3: CATSSWDRGAGNTIYF
J: TRBJ2-1; V: TRBV29-1; D: TRBD2; size: -; DNA: TGCAGCGTTCTTATAGCGGGAGTGCACAATGAGCAGTTCTTC; CDR3: CSVLIAGVHNEQFF
J: TRBJ2-5; V: TRBV27; D: TRBD2; size: -; DNA: TGTGCCAGCCGAACGGGAGGGGAAAGGGAGACCCAGTACTTC; CDR3: CASRTGGERETQYF
J: TRBJ1-1; V: TRBV6-5; D: -; size: few; DNA: TGTGCCAGCAGTTACTCGGCAGGGGCCCGGAACACTGAAGCTTTCTTT; CDR3: CASSYSAGARNTEAFF
J: TRBJ2-7; V: TRBV7-2; D: TRBD1; size: few; DNA: TGTGCCAGCAGCTTCGCCGGGACAGCTTACGAGCAGTACTTC; CDR3: CASSFAGTAYEQYF
J: TRBJ1-2; V: TRBV29-1; D: -; size: -; DNA: TGCAGCGTTGAATTACCAGGCCACTATGGCTACACCTTC; CDR3: CSVELPGHYGYTF
J: TRBJ1-2; V: TRBV6-1; D: -; size: -; DNA: TGTGCCAGCAGCCAAGGCCCCTCCGGGTTAAATGGCTACACCTTC; CDR3: CASSQGPSGLNGYTF
J: TRBJ2-7; V: TRBV27; D: TRBD1; size: few; DNA: TGTGCCAGCAGTGCGCCTCTGGACAGGGTAGCCGAGCAGTACTTC; CDR3: CASSAPLDRVAEQYF
J: TRBJ1-2; V: TRBV9; D: -; size: once; DNA: TGTGCCAGCAGCGTAACAGGGTTAGGCTATGGCTACACCTTC; CDR3: CASSVTGLGYGYTF
J: TRBJ2-1; V: TRBV19; D: -; size: -; DNA: TGTGCCAGTAGTATAGGTGGGGAGTATGAGCAGTTCTTC; CDR3: CASSIGGEYEQFF
J: TRBJ2-5; V: TRBV27; D: TRBD2; size: -; DNA: TGTGCCAGCAGTTTATCAGAACGGGGGGGCCGAGAGACCCAGTACTTC; CDR3: CASSLSERGGRETQYF
J: TRBJ2-3; V: TRBV13; D: TRBD1; size: -; DNA: TGTGCCAGCAGCAAGACAGGGGCATCCACAGATACGCAGTATTTT; CDR3: CASSKTGASTDTQYF
J: TRBJ2-3; V: TRBV18; D: TRBD2; size: -; DNA: TGTGCCAGCTCACCTCCGGGACTAGTGGAGTATTTT; CDR3: CASSPPGLVEYF
J: TRBJ2-1; V: TRBV30; D: TRBD1; size: -; DNA: TGTGCCAGGGGACAGTACAATGAGCAGTTCTTC; CDR3: CARGQYNEQFF
J: TRBJ1-3; V: TRBV6-1; D: -; size: -; DNA: TGTGCCAGCAGTGAGAGAGGGAATTTCGGAAACACCATATATTTT; CDR3: CASSERGNFGNTIYF
J: TRBJ1-6; V: TRBV19; D: -; size: -; DNA: TGTGCCAGTAGTATAGAGGCAGCGAGCTATAATTCACCCCTCCACTTT; CDR3: CASSIEAASYNSPLHF
J: TRBJ2-7; V: TRBV6-1; D: -; size: -; DNA: TGTGCCAGCAGTGTAAATGCGGGTGAGGGTCCCGAGCAGTACTTC; CDR3: CASSVNAGEGPEQYF
J: TRBJ2-5; V: TRBV5-1; D: TRBD1; size: -; DNA: TGCGCCAGCAGCTTGGCCTTATCACAGGGGGCTTTTTGGGCCCAGTACTTC; CDR3: CASSLALSQGAFWAQYF
J: TRBJ1-3; V: TRBV7-2; D: -; size: -; DNA: TGTGCCAGCAGCCCGGGGATCTCTGGAAACACCATATATTTT; CDR3: CASSPGISGNTIYF
J: TRBJ2-5; V: TRBV7-3; D: TRBD1; size: -; DNA: TGTGCCAGCAGCTTGGCGCCCGGGACAGGGGACTATGGGACCCAGTACTTC; CDR3: CASSLAPGTGDYGTQYF
J: TRBJ1-5; V: TRBV5-5; D: -; size: -; DNA: TGTGCCAGCAGCCCTGGGGCGGGGAGCAATCAGCCCCAGCATTTT; CDR3: CASSPGAGSNQPQHF